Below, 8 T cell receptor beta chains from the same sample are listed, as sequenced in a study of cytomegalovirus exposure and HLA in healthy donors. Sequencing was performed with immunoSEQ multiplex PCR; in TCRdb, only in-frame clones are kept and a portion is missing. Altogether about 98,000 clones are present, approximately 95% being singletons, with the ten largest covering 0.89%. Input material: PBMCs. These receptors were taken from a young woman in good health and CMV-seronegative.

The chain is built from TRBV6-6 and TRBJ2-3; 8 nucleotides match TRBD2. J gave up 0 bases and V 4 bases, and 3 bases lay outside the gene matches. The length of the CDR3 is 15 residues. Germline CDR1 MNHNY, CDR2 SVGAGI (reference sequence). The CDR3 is CASSFRGGSTDTQYF. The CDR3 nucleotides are TGTGCCAGCAGTTTCCGGGGGGGTAGCACAGATACGCAGTATTTT.

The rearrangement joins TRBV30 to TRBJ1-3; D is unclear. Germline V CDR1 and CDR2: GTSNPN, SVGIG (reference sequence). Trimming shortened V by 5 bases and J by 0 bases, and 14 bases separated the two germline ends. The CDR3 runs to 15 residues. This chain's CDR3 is CAWSRAPTSGNTIYF. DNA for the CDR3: TGTGCCTGGTCCCGCGCCCCTACCTCTGGAAACACCATATATTTT. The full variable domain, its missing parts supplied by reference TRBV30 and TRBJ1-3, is SQTIHQWPATLVQPVGSPLSLECTVEGTSNPNLYWYRQAAGRGLQLLFYSVGIGQISSEVPQNLSASRPQDRQFILSSKKLLLSDSGFYLCAWSRAPTSGNTIYFGEGSWLTVV.

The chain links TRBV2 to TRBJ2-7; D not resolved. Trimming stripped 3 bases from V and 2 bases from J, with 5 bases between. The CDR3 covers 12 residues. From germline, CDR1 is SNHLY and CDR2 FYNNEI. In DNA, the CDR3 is TGTGCCAGCAGTGACAATGCCTACGAGCAGTACTTC. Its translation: CASSDNAYEQYF.

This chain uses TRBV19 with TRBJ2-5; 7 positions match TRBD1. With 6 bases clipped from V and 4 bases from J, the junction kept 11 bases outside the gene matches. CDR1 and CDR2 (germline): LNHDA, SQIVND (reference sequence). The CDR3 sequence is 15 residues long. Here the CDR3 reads CASSLRGPVIETQYF. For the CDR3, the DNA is TGTGCCAGTAGCCTGAGGGGGCCCGTAATAGAGACCCAGTACTTC.

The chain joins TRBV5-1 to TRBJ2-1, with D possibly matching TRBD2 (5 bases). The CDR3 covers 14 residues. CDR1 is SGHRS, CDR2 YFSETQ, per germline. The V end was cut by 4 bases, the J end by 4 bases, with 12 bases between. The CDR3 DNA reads TGCGCCAGCAGCCCCCCGACGGGATACAATGAGCAGTTCTTC. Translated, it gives CASSPPTGYNEQFF.

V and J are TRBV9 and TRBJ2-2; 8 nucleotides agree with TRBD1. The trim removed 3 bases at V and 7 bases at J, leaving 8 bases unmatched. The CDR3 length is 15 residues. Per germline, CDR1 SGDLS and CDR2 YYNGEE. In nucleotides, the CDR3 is TGTGCCAGCAGCGCCCCAGGGGGCGAGGTCGGGGAGCTGTTTTTT. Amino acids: CASSAPGGEVGELFF.

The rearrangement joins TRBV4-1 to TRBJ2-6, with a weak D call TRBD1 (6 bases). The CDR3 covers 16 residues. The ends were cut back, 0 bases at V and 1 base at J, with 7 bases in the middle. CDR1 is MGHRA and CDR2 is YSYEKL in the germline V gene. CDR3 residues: CASSQDRGSGANVLTF. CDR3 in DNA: TGCGCCAGCAGCCAAGATAGGGGGTCTGGGGCCAACGTCCTGACTTTC.

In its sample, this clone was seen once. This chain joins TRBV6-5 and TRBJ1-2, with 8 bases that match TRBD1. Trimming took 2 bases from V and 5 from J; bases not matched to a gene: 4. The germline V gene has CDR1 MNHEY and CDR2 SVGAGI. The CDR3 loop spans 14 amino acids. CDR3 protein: CASSYTGGGYGYTF. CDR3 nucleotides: TGTGCCAGCAGTTACACAGGGGGAGGGTATGGCTACACCTTC.